A selection of T cell receptor beta chains follows, all from one sample in a study of T cells in Graves' hyperthyroidism and ophthalmopathy. One entry per CDR3 protein results from TCRdb running MiXCR on the multiplex PCR reads. The sample holds roughly 720,000 distinct CDR3 sequences, 15% to 20% seen once. Source material: blood. These receptors were obtained from a man aged 50 to 59 with Graves' hyperthyroidism. Each CDR3 is given without its conserved first and last residue.

J,V,length,CDR3
TRBJ1-6,TRBV27,16,ASRIQDTLSSYNSPLH
TRBJ1-5,TRBV12-3/TRBV12-4,12,ASRPGVSTQPQH
TRBJ2-1,TRBV30,14,AWSPSLSGFYNEQF
TRBJ1-1,TRBV6-1,14,ASSPSGLLVITEAF
TRBJ1-5,TRBV19,12,ASRAGHSNQPQH
TRBJ2-7,TRBV7-8,14,ASSLLVSGSSYEQY
TRBJ2-3,TRBV12-3/TRBV12-4,13,ASRRAGGTRDTQY
TRBJ2-7,TRBV28,13,ASSPGTSEFYEQY
TRBJ2-6,TRBV14,14,ASSERQSSGANVLT
TRBJ1-5,TRBV7-2,13,ASSYQTGSGQPQH
TRBJ2-5,TRBV5-1,13,ASSLSSSPQETQY
TRBJ2-4,TRBV3-1,11,ASSQGTGGIQY
TRBJ2-3,TRBV30,12,AWRQGAGTDTQY
TRBJ2-7,TRBV11-2,10,ASSRARGEQY
TRBJ2-5,TRBV4-3,14,ASSQGRRGGQETQY
TRBJ2-3,TRBV7-2,11,ASSFSGTDTQY
TRBJ1-1,TRBV6-1,13,ASGHDRGTGTEAF
TRBJ1-1,TRBV12-5,13,ASGLMTGGETEAF
TRBJ1-2,TRBV4-1,14,ASSQSPRQGIYGYT
TRBJ2-6,TRBV6-2/TRBV6-3,15,ASSLRDRSSGANVLT
TRBJ2-7,TRBV4-1,13,ASSPSGGGSYEQY
TRBJ2-5,TRBV19,14,ASSIGYLAGVETQY
TRBJ2-1,TRBV11-1,16,ASSLSPGLAGAHNEQF
TRBJ1-1,TRBV12-3/TRBV12-4,12,ASSRDRKNTEAF
TRBJ2-2,TRBV29-1,10,SVATGTGELF
TRBJ2-4,TRBV10-2,14,ASSEFSGLAKNIQY
TRBJ2-1,TRBV19,12,ASRKPGGYVEQF
TRBJ2-1,TRBV11-2,13,ASSHTEGKHNEQF
TRBJ2-3,TRBV6-5,17,ASSYVRLGLAGAGDTQY
TRBJ1-2,TRBV6-2/TRBV6-3,12,ASSKLGRSDGYT
TRBJ2-7,TRBV18,13,ASSPPGLAGHEQY
TRBJ1-5,TRBV11-3,16,ASSLGDTLRWGNQPQH
TRBJ2-5,TRBV13,13,ASSLGRDSSETQY
TRBJ2-1,TRBV19,13,ASTPDWTSGYEQF
TRBJ2-7,TRBV20-1,11,SARSGSTYEQY
TRBJ1-6,TRBV4-1,12,ASSQDSRNSPLH
TRBJ2-2,TRBV15,13,ATTVSDRAVGELF
TRBJ2-5,TRBV18,13,ASSQQGAHQETQY
TRBJ2-1,TRBV7-9,15,ASSTGGLAVINNEQF
TRBJ2-7,TRBV29-1,12,SVSPTGRSYEQY
TRBJ2-1,TRBV9,15,ASSVAVRDSSYNEQF
TRBJ2-1,TRBV18,13,ASSPAQGPYNEQF
TRBJ1-1,TRBV29-1,9,SARLNTEAF
TRBJ2-3,TRBV28,14,ASSPFPGQGTDTQY
TRBJ2-7,TRBV18,13,ASSPSSGVNYEQY
TRBJ2-5,TRBV3-1,14,ASSQGLPGLQETQY
TRBJ1-1,TRBV29-1,10,SVTGGWTEAF
TRBJ2-7,TRBV27,13,ASSLRSSQPYEQY
TRBJ2-5,TRBV3-1,12,ASSQGTGKETQY
TRBJ2-1,TRBV20-1,14,SARDEGVTSYNEQF
TRBJ1-2,TRBV18,12,ASSPPTELYGYT
TRBJ1-2,TRBV29-1,12,SVARRESNYGYT
TRBJ2-1,TRBV7-9,14,ASSPLGTGSYNEQF
TRBJ2-1,TRBV5-1,13,ASSFSGQGLNEQF
TRBJ2-7,TRBV3-1,15,ASSQELAGGFVYEQY
TRBJ1-2,TRBV12-3/TRBV12-4,11,ASSFGVTGGYT
TRBJ2-5,TRBV15,12,ATSRESGRETQY
TRBJ2-7,TRBV3-1,12,ASSQWQSAYEQY
TRBJ1-4,TRBV6-1,14,ASSEAIPGLNEKLF
TRBJ2-3,TRBV10-3,13,ATSGGGSLADTQY